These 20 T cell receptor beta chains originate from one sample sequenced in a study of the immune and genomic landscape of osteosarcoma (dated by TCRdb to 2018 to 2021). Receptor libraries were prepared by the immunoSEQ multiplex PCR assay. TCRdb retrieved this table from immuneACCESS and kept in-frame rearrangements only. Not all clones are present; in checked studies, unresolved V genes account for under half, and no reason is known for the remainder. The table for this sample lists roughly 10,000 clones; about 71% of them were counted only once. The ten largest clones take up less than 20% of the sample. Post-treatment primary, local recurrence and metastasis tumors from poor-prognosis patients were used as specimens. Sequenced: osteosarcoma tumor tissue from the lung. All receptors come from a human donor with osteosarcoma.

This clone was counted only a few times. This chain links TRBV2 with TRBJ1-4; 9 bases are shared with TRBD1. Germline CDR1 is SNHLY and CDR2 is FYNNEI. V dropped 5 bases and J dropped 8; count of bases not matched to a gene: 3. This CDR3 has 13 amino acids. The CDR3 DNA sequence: TGTGCCAGCAGTCCCGGGACAGGGGAAAAACTGTTTTTT. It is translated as CASSPGTGEKLFF. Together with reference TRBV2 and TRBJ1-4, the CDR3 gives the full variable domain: EPEVTQTPSHQVTQMGQEVILRCVPISNHLYFYWYRQILGQKVEFLVSFYNNEISEKSEIFDDQFSVERPDGSNFTLKIRSTKLEDSAMYFCASSPGTGEKLFFGSGTQLSVL.

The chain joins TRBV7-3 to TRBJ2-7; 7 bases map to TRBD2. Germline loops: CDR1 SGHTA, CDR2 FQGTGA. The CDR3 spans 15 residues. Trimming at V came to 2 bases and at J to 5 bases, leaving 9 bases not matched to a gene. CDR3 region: CASSLVGGLRDEQYF. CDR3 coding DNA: TGTGCCAGCAGCTTAGTGGGAGGGCTGAGGGACGAGCAGTACTTC.

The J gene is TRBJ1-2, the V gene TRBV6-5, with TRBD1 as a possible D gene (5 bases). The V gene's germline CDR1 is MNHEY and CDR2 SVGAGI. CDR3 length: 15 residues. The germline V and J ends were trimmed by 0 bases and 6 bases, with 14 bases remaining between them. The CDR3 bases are TGTGCCAGCAGTTACTCTTCAGGGAATGTCAATGGCTACACCTTC. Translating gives CASSYSSGNVNGYTF.

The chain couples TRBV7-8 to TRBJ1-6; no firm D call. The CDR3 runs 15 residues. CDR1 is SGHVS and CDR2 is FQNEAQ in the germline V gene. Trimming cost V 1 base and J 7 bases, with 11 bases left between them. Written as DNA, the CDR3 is TGTGCCAGCAGCTTAGTGCTCCCCTTAAATTCACCCCTCCACTTT. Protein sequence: CASSLVLPLNSPLHF.

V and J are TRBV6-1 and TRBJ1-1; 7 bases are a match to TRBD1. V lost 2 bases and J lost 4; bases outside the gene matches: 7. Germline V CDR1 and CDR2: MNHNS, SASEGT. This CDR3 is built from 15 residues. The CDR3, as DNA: TGTGCCAGCAGTGAATCCCTTGAGGGGGCCACTGAAGCTTTCTTT. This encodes CASSESLEGATEAFF.

The CDR3 DNA follows: TGTGCCAGCAGTCGGGCTGGGACCCAGTACTTC. This translates into CASSRAGTQYF. The chain has TRBV6-5 and TRBJ2-5; D is unresolved. The CDR3 is 11 amino acids. The germline V gene has CDR1 MNHEY and CDR2 SVGAGI. The V and J ends lost 5 bases and 7 bases respectively, with 8 bases between them.

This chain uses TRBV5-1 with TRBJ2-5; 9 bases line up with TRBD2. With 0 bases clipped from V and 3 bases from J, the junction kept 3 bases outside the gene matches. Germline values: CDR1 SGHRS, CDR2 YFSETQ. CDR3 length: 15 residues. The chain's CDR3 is CASSLAASGEETQYF. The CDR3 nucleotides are TGCGCCAGCAGCTTGGCGGCTAGCGGGGAAGAGACCCAGTACTTC. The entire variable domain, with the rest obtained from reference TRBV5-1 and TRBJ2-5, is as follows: KAGVTQTPRYLIKTRGQQVTLSCSPISGHRSVSWYQQTPGQGLQFLFEYFSETQRNKGNFPGRFSGRQFSNSRSEMNVSTLELGDSALYLCASSLAASGEETQYFGPGTRLLVL.

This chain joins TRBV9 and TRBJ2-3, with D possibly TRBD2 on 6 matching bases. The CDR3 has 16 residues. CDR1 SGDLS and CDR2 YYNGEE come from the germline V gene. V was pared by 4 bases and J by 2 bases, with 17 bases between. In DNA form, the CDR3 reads TGTGCCAGCAGCATTACCGGGACTCTTCTCACAGATACGCAGTATTTT. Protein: CASSITGTLLTDTQYF. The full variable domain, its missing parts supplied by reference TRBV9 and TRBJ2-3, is DSGVTQTPKHLITATGQRVTLRCSPRSGDLSVYWYQQSLDQGLQFLIQYYNGEERAKGNILERFSAQQFPDLHSELNLSSLELGDSALYFCASSITGTLLTDTQYFGPGTRLTVL.

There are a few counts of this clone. CDR3 DNA sequence: TGTGCCAGCAGCTTCGGACAGGGCCCCTCCTACGAGCAGTACTTC. Its translation: CASSFGQGPSYEQYF. The chain has TRBV7-8 and TRBJ2-7; TRBD1 matches at 8 bases. V lost 3 bases to trimming and J lost 0 bases; unmatched junction nucleotides: 4. Germline-derived CDR1 and CDR2 are SGHVS and FQNEAQ. This CDR3 is 15 amino acids long.

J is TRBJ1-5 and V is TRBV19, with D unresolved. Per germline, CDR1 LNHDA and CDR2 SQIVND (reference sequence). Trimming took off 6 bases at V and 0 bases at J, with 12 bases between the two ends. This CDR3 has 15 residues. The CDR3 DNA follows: TGTGCCAGTAGGCCTCGAGGGAATAGCAATCAGCCCCAGCATTTT. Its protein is CASRPRGNSNQPQHF.

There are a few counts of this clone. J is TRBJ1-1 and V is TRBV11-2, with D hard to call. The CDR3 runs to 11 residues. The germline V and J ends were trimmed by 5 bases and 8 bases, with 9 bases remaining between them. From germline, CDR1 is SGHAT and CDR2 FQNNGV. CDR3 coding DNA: TGTGCCAGCAGCCGAACCTTGGAAGCTTTCTTT. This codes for CASSRTLEAFF.

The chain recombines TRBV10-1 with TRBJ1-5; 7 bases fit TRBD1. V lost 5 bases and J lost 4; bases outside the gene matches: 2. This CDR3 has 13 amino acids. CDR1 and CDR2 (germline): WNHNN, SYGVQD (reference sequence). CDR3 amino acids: CASSPGQNQPQHF. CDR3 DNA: TGCGCCAGCAGTCCGGGACAGAATCAGCCCCAGCATTTT.

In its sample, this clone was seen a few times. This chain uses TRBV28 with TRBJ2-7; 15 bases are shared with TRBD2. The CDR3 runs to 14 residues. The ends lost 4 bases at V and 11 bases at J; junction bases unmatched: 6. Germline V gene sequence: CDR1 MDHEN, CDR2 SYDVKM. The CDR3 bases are TGTGCCAGCAGTTACGGGACTAGCGGGAGGCAGAAGTACTTC. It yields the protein CASSYGTSGRQKYF.

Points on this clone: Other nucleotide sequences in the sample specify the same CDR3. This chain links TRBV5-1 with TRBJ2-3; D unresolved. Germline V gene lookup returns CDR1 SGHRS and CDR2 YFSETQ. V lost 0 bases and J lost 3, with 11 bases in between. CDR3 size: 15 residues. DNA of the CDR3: TGCGCCAGCAGCTTGGGAGGAGTTGGTACAGATACGCAGTATTTT. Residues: CASSLGGVGTDTQYF. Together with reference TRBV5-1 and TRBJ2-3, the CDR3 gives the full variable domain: KAGVTQTPRYLIKTRGQQVTLSCSPISGHRSVSWYQQTPGQGLQFLFEYFSETQRNKGNFPGRFSGRQFSNSRSEMNVSTLELGDSALYLCASSLGGVGTDTQYFGPGTRLTVL.

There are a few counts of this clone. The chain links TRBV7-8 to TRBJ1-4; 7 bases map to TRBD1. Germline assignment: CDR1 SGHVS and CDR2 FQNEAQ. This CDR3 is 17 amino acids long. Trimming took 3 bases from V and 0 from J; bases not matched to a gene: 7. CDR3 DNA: TGTGCCAGCAGCTTGACAGGGACCCTTGCAACTAATGAAAAACTGTTTTTT. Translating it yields CASSLTGTLATNEKLFF.

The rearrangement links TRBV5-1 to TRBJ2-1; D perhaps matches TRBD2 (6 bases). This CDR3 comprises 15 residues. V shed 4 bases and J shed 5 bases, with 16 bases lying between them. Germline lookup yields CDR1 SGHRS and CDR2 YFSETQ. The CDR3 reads CASSPIRRAHNEQFF. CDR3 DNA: TGCGCCAGCAGCCCTATCCGGAGGGCCCACAATGAGCAGTTCTTC. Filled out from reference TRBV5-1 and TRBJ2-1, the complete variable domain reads KAGVTQTPRYLIKTRGQQVTLSCSPISGHRSVSWYQQTPGQGLQFLFEYFSETQRNKGNFPGRFSGRQFSNSRSEMNVSTLELGDSALYLCASSPIRRAHNEQFFGPGTRLTVL.

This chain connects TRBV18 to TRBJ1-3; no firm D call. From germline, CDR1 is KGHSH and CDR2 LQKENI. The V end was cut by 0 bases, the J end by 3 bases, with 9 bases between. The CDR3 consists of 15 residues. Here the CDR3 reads CASSPPVRDGNTIYF. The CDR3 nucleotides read TGTGCCAGCTCACCACCGGTGAGGGATGGAAACACCATATATTTT. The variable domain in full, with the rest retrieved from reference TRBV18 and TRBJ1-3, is NAGVMQNPRHLVRRRGQEARLRCSPMKGHSHVYWYRQLPEEGLKFMVYLQKENIIDESGMPKERFSAEFPKEGPSILRIQQVVRGDSAAYFCASSPPVRDGNTIYFGEGSWLTVV.

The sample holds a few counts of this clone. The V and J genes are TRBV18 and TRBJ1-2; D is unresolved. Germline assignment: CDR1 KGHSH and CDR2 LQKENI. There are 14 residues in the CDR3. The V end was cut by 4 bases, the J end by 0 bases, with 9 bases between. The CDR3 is CASSRQQSNYGYTF. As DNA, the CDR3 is TGTGCCAGCTCACGCCAGCAGTCTAACTATGGCTACACCTTC.

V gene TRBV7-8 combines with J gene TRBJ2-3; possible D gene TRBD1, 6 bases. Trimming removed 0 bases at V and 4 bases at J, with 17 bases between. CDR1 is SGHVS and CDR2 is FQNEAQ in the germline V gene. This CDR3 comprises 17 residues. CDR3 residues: CASSLAFTPGVPDTQYF. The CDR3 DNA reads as TGTGCCAGCAGCTTAGCGTTCACTCCAGGGGTCCCAGATACGCAGTATTTT.

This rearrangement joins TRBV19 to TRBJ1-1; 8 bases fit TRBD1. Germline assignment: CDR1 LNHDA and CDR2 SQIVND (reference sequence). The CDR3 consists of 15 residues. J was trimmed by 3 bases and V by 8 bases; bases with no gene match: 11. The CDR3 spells CASAKDHRGYTEAFF. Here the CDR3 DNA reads TGTGCCAGTGCAAAAGACCACAGGGGGTACACTGAAGCTTTCTTT.